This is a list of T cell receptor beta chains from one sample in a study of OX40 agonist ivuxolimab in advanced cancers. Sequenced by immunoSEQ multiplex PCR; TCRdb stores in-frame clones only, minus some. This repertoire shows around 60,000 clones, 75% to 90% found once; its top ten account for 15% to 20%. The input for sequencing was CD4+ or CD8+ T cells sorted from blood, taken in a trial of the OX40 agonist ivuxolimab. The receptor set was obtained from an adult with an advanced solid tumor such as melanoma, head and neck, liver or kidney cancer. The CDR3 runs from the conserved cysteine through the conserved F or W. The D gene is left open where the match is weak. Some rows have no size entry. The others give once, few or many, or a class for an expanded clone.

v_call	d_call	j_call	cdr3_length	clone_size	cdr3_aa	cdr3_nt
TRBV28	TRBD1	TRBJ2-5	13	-	CASSWGQAETQYF	TGTGCCAGCAGTTGGGGACAGGCAGAGACCCAGTACTTC
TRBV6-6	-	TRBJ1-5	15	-	CASSGTEGSNQPQHF	TGTGCCAGCAGTGGGACCGAGGGAAGCAATCAGCCCCAGCATTTT
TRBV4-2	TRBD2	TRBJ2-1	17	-	CASSHRLAGVSYNEQFF	TGTGCCAGCAGCCATCGTCTAGCGGGGGTCTCCTACAATGAGCAGTTCTTC
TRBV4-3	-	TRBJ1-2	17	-	CASSPKALQKTLDGYTF	TGCGCCAGCAGCCCCAAGGCTCTTCAGAAGACGCTGGATGGCTACACCTTC
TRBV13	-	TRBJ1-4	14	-	CASSLGRGGEKLFF	TGTGCCAGCAGCTTAGGAAGGGGAGGTGAAAAACTGTTTTTT
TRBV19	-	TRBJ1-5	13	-	CASSPLGFQPQHF	TGTGCCAGTAGTCCGTTGGGATTTCAGCCCCAGCATTTT
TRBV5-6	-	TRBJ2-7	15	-	CASSHSGVGSYEQYF	TGTGCCAGCAGCCATAGCGGAGTGGGCTCCTACGAGCAGTACTTC
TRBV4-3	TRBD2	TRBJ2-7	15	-	CASSHEASGSYEQYF	TGCGCCAGCAGCCACGAGGCTAGCGGGAGTTACGAGCAGTACTTC
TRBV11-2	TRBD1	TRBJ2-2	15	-	CASSPQGWDTGELFF	TGTGCCAGCAGCCCACAGGGGTGGGACACCGGGGAGCTGTTTTTT
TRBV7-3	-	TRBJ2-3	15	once	CASSLTGQDTDTQYF	TGTGCCAGCAGCTTAACGGGGCAGGACACAGATACGCAGTATTTT
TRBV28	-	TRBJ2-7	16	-	CASSSNYYLKPYEQYF	TGTGCCAGCAGTTCGAACTACTACCTCAAGCCCTACGAGCAGTACTTC
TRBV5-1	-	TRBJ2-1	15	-	CASSEPNRGADEQFF	TGCGCCAGCAGCGAGCCTAACCGGGGTGCGGATGAGCAGTTCTTC
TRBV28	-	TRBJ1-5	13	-	CASKQGGNQPQHF	TGTGCCAGTAAACAGGGCGGAAATCAGCCCCAGCATTTT
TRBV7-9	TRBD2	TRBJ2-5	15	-	CASSLVIAGVETQYF	TGTGCCAGCAGCTTAGTAATAGCGGGAGTGGAGACCCAGTACTTC
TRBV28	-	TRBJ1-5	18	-	CASSLLAVGDFSNQPQHF	TGTGCCAGCAGTTTATTGGCGGTGGGGGATTTCAGCAATCAGCCCCAGCATTTT
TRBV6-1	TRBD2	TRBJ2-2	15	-	CASSGTGRHTGELFF	TGTGCCAGCAGTGGAACCGGGAGGCACACCGGGGAGCTGTTTTTT
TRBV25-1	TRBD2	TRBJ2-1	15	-	CASSEWGGRNNEQFF	TGTGCCAGCAGTGAATGGGGCGGGAGGAACAATGAGCAGTTCTTC
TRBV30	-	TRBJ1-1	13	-	CAWRTMGVTEAFF	TGTGCCTGGAGGACTATGGGGGTCACTGAAGCTTTCTTT
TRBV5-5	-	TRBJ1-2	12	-	CASSLPGYGYTF	TGTGCCAGCAGCTTACCCGGATATGGCTACACCTTC
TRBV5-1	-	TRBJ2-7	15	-	CASRDIRDIKYEQYF	TGCGCCAGCCGTGACATCCGGGACATAAAATACGAGCAGTACTTC
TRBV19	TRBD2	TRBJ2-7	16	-	CASSSRRDYNSYEQYF	TGTGCCAGTAGTAGCCGCCGGGACTATAACTCCTACGAGCAGTACTTC
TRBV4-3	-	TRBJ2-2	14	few	CASSQATGTGELFF	TGCGCCAGCAGCCAAGCTACCGGGACCGGGGAGCTGTTTTTT
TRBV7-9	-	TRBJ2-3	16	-	CASSLVGAEFTDTQYF	TGTGCCAGCAGCTTAGTAGGAGCGGAGTTCACAGATACGCAGTATTTT
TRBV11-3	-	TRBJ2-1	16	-	CASSPQRPSSYNEQFF	TGTGCCAGCAGCCCTCAGCGGCCTAGCTCCTACAATGAGCAGTTCTTC
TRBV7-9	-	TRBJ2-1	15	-	CASRTRELVYNEQFF	TGTGCCAGCAGGACACGGGAGTTAGTTTACAATGAGCAGTTCTTC
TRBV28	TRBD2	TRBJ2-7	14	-	CASSPLREEHEQYF	TGTGCCAGCAGTCCCCTCCGGGAGGAGCACGAGCAGTACTTC
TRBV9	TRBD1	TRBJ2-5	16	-	CASSGKQGAPLETQYF	TGTGCCAGCAGCGGAAAACAGGGGGCGCCGTTAGAGACCCAGTACTTC
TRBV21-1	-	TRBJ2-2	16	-	CASSKPARDVTGELFF	TGTGCCAGCAGCAAACCTGCCCGGGACGTCACCGGGGAGCTGTTTTTT
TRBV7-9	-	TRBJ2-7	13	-	CASSLAGTYEQYF	TGTGCCAGCAGCTTAGCCGGAACCTACGAGCAGTACTTC
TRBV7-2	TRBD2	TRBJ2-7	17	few	CASSPIELAGYSYEQYF	TGTGCCAGCAGCCCAATAGAACTAGCGGGGTACTCCTACGAGCAGTACTTC
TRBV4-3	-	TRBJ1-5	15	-	CASSQVPGLNQPQHF	TGCGCCAGCAGCCAAGTCCCTGGGTTAAATCAGCCCCAGCATTTT
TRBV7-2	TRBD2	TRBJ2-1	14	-	CASSFETSGSEQFF	TGTGCCAGCAGCTTCGAGACTAGCGGGAGTGAGCAGTTCTTC
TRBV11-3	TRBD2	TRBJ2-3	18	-	CASSLVSRGRVSTDTQYF	TGTGCCAGCAGCTTAGTCTCACGGGGGAGGGTTAGCACAGATACGCAGTATTTT
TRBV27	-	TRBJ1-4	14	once	CASSLQGMDEKLFF	TGTGCCAGCAGTTTACAGGGGATGGATGAAAAACTGTTTTTT
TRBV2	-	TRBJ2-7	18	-	CASSENFSGTTISYEQYF	TGTGCCAGCAGTGAAAACTTCTCGGGGACGACTATCTCCTACGAGCAGTACTTC
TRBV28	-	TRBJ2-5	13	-	CASNILAQETQYF	TGTGCCAGCAATATTCTAGCGCAAGAGACCCAGTACTTC
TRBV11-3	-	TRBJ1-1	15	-	CASSALGGMNTEAFF	TGTGCCAGCAGCGCCCTCGGAGGGATGAACACTGAAGCTTTCTTT
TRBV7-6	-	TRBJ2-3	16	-	CASSLVRFSSTDTQYF	TGTGCCAGCAGCTTAGTTCGTTTCAGTAGCACAGATACGCAGTATTTT
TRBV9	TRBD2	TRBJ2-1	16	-	CASSVARGHSGSEQFF	TGTGCCAGCAGCGTAGCTCGGGGACATAGCGGGAGCGAGCAGTTCTTC
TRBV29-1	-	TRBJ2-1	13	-	CSVVSPSYNEQFF	TGCAGCGTTGTGTCGCCGTCCTACAATGAGCAGTTCTTC
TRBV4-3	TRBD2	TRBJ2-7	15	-	CASSQDYGGGYEQYF	TGCGCCAGCAGCCAAGATTACGGGGGGGGCTACGAGCAGTACTTC